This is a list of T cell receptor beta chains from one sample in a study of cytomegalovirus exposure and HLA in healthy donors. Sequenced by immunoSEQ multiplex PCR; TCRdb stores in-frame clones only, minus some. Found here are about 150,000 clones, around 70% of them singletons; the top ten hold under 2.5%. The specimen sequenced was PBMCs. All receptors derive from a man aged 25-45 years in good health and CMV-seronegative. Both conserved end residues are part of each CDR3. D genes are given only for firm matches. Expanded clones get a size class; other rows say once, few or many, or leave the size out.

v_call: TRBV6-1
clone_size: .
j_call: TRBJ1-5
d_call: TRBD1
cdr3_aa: CATLRQGRDQPQHF
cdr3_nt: TGTGCCACCCTACGACAGGGACGAGATCAGCCCCAGCATTTT

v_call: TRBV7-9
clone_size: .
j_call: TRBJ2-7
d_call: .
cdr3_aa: CASSSPGEGRYEQYF
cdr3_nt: TGTGCCAGCAGCTCGCCAGGGGAAGGGCGCTACGAGCAGTATTTC

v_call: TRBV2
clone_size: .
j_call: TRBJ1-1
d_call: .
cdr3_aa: CASSGGGTEAFF
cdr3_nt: TGTGCCAGCAGCGGCGGGGGGACTGAAGCTTTCTTT

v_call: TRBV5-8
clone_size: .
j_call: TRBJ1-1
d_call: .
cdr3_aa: CASSSGQNTEAFF
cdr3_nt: TGTGCCAGCAGCTCGGGACAGAACACTGAAGCTTTCTTT

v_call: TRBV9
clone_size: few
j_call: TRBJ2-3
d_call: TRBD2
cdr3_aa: CASSAEGAGRIDTQYF
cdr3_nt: TGTGCCAGCAGCGCAGAGGGAGCGGGGCGAATAGATACGCAGTATTTT

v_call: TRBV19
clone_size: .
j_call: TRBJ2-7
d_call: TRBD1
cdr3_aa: CASSLGQGDEQYF
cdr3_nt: TGTGCCAGTAGTCTTGGACAGGGCGACGAGCAGTACTTC

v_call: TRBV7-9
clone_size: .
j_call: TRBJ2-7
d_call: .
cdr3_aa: CASSLAGLGAHEQYF
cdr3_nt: TGTGCCAGCAGCTTAGCCGGTTTGGGGGCCCACGAGCAGTACTTC

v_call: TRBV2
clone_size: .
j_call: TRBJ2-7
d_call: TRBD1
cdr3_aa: CASKLDRGRDEQYF
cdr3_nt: TGTGCCAGCAAGCTGGACAGGGGCAGAGACGAGCAGTACTTC

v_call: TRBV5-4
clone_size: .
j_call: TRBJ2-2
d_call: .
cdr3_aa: CASSLREAGFQELFF
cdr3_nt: TGTGCCAGCAGCCTAAGGGAGGCAGGGTTCCAGGAGCTGTTTTTT

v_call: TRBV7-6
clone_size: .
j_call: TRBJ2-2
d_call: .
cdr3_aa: CASSLAHYINTGELFF
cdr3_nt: TGTGCCAGCAGCTTAGCGCATTACATCAACACCGGGGAGCTGTTTTTT

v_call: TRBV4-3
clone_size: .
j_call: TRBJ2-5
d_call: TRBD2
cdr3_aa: CASSPSGGDQETQYF
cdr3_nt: TGCGCCAGCAGCCCTAGCGGGGGAGACCAAGAGACCCAGTACTTC

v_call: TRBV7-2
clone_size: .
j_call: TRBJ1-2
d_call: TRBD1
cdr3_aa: CASSPDRGRYGYTF
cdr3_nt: TGTGCCAGCAGCCCAGACAGGGGGCGGTATGGCTACACCTTC

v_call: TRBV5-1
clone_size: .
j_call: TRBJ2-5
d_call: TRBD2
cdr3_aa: CASSFLAGGQRETQYF
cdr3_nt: TGCGCCAGCAGCTTCCTAGCGGGGGGCCAGCGGGAGACCCAGTACTTC

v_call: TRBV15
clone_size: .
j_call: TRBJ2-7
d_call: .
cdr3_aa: CATSREGASEQYF
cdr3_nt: TGTGCCACCAGCAGAGAGGGGGCTAGCGAGCAGTACTTC

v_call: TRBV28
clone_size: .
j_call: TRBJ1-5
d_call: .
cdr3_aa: CASSLYGINQPQHF
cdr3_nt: TGTGCCAGCAGTTTATACGGTATTAATCAGCCCCAGCATTTT

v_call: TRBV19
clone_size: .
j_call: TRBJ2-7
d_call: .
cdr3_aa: CASSFDRRSYEQYF
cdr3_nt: TGTGCCAGTAGTTTCGACCGGAGGTCCTACGAGCAGTACTTC

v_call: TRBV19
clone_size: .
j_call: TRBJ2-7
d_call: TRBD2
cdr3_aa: CASSMGLAGYEQYF
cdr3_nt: TGTGCCAGTAGTATGGGACTAGCGGGGTACGAGCAGTACTTC

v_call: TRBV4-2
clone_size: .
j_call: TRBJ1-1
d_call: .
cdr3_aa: CASSQGASGLNTEAFF
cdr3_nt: TGTGCCAGCAGCCAAGGGGCCAGTGGTCTGAACACTGAAGCTTTCTTT

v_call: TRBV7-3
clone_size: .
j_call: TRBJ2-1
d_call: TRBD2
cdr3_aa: CASSVGTSGGYYNEQFF
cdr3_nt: TGTGCCAGCAGCGTAGGGACTAGCGGGGGGTACTACAATGAGCAGTTCTTC

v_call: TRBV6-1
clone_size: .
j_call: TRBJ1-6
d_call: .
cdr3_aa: CASSDGGDVSPLHF
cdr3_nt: TGTGCCAGCTCAGACGGCGGGGATGTCTCACCCCTCCACTTT